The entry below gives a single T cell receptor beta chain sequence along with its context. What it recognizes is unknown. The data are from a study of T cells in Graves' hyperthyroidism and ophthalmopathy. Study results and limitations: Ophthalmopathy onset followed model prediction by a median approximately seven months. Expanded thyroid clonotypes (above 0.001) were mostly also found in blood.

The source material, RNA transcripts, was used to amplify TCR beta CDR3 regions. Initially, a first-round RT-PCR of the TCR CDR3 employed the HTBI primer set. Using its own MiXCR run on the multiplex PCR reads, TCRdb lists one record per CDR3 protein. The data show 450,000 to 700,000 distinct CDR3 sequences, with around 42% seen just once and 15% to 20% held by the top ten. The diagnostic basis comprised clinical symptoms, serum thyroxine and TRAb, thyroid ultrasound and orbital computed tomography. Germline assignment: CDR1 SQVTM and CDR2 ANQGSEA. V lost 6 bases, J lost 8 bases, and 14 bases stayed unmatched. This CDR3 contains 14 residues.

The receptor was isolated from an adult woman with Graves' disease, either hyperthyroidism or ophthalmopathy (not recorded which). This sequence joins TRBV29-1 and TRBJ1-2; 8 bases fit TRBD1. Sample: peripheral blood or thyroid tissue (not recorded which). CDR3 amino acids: CSVQLRRQGSGYTF. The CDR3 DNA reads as TGCAGCGTACAATTACGTCGACAGGGGAGCGGCTACACCTTC. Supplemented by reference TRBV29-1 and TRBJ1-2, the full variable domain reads SAVISQKPSRDICQRGTSLTIQCQVDSQVTMMFWYRQQPGQSLTLIATANQGSEATYESGFVIDKFPISRPNLTFSTLTVSNMSPEDSSIYLCSVQLRRQGSGYTFGSGTRLTVV.